This record looks at one TCR beta chain sequence and its context. The antigen remains unidentified. Scientists made TCR beta cDNA using 5'RACE template switching with UMIs. For each CDR3 protein, TCRdb gives one entry from its re-call of the 5' RACE reads, without DNA. The listing records 350,000 to 400,000 distinct CDR3 sequences. This sample stems from a study of T cells expressing NK-cell markers. Regarding the study as a whole: Expanded NKG2C+ T cell clones were not confirmed as HCMV-specific. Dominant NKG2C+ clonotypes made up roughly 1.0-8% of CD8+ T cells in about six donors.

The CDR3 has 14 amino acids. The V gene's germline CDR1 is SGHNT and CDR2 YENEEA. The chain joins TRBV11-3 to TRBJ2-1. This receptor was identified in a woman aged 45-59 years in good health. Sequencing was performed on blood T cells: a sorted CD56 or NKG2C T cell subset, CD4+ or CD8+ T cells, or bulk PBMC T cells (not recorded which). CDR3 in amino acids: CASSHRRYMNEQFF.